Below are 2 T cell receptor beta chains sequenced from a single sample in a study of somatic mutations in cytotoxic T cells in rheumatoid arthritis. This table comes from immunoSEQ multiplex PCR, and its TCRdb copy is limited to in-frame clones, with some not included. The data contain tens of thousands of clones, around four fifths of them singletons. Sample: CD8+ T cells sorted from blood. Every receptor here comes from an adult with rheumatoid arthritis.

CDR3 sequence: CASQPFLLQGLNTEAFF. CDR3 coding DNA: TGCGCCAGCCAGCCTTTCCTCCTTCAGGGGTTGAACACTGAAGCTTTCTTT. The chain combines TRBV4-3 with TRBJ1-1; possibly TRBD1 for D (6 bases). Germline CDR1 is LGHNA and CDR2 is YSLEER. The CDR3 loop spans 17 amino acids. The ends were cut back, 8 bases at V and 0 bases at J, with 22 bases in the middle.

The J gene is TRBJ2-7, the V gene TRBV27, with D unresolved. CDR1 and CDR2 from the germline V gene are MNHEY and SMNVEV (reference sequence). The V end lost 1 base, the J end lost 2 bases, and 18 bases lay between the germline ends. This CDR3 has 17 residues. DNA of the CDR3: TGTGCCAGCAGTTTATTAGCCCCTCGTGTGGGTACCTACGAGCAGTACTTC. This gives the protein CASSLLAPRVGTYEQYF.